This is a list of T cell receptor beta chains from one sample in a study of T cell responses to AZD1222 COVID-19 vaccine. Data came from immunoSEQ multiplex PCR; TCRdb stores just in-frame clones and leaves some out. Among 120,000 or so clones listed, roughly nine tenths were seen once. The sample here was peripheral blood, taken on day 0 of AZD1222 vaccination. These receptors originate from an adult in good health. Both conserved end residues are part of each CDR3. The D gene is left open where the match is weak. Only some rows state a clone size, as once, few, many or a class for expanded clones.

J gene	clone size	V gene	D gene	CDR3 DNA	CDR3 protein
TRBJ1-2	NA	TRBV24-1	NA	TGTGCCACCAGTGATTTCAACAGCCATGGGGGCTACACCTTC	CATSDFNSHGGYTF
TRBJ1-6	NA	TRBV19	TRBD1	TGTGCCAGTAGCCAGGACAGGGTCGGGTCACCCCTCCACTTT	CASSQDRVGSPLHF
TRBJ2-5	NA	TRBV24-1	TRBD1	TGTGCCACCAGTGATTTCCGACAGGGCCAAGAGACCCAGTACTTC	CATSDFRQGQETQYF
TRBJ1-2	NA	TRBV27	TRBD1	TGTGCCAGCAGTCCCGTTCGGGACAGGGTTGCCTATGGCTACACCTTC	CASSPVRDRVAYGYTF
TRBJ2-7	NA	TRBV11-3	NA	TGTGCCAGCAGCCTCGTAGGGCCCGTTTCCGGAGACTACGAGCAGTACTTC	CASSLVGPVSGDYEQYF
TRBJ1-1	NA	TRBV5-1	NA	TGCGCCAGCAGCTTGGTGCCCTTCGGGGGGGCGAACACTGAAGCTTTCTTT	CASSLVPFGGANTEAFF
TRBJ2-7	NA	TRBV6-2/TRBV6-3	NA	TGTGCCAGCAGTTACGTCCAGCGGAGTCCCTACGAGCAGTACTTC	CASSYVQRSPYEQYF
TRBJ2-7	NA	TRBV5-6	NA	TGTGCCAGCAGCTGGTCTAAGGAGCAGTACTTC	CASSWSKEQYF
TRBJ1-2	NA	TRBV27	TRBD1	TGTGCCAGCAGCCTAAGGAACGGACAGGGACGTTACACCTTC	CASSLRNGQGRYTF
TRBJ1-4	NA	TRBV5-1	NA	TGCGCCAGCAGCTTGGCAGGGCCAGCTAATGAAAAACTGTTTTTT	CASSLAGPANEKLFF
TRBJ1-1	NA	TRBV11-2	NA	TGTGCCAGCAGCTTAGCTGGAGGGCGCACTGAAGCTTTCTTT	CASSLAGGRTEAFF
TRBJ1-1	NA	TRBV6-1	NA	TGTGCCAGCAGTGAAGTCAATTCGAACACTGAAGCTTTCTTT	CASSEVNSNTEAFF
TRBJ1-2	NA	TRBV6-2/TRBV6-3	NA	TGTGCCAGCAGTTACGGTGGGACCGAAGGCTATGGCTACACCTTC	CASSYGGTEGYGYTF
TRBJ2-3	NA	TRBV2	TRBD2	TGTGCCAGCAGGGGTAGCGGGAGCACAGATACGCAGTATTTT	CASRGSGSTDTQYF
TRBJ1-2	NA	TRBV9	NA	TGTGCCAGCAGCCCTATAGACCTGGCCAACTATGGCTACACCTTC	CASSPIDLANYGYTF
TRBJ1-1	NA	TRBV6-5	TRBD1	TGTGCCAGCAGTACGACAGGGGGCTTTACTGAAGCTTTCTTT	CASSTTGGFTEAFF
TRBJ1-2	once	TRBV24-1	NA	TGTGCCACCAGTGACCCGGGTCTCAAACATGGCTACACCTTC	CATSDPGLKHGYTF
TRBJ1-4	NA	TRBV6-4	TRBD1	TGTGCCAGCAGTGAGCAGGGGGGCGGAACTAATGAAAAACTGTTTTTT	CASSEQGGGTNEKLFF
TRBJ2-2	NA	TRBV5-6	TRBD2	TGTGCCAGCAGCTTGACTCCGACTAGCGGGAGAGCCGGGGAGCTGTTTTTT	CASSLTPTSGRAGELFF
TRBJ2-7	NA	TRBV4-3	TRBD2	TGCGCCAGCAGCCGCATAGCGGGAGGGCCAGTCGAGCAGTACTTC	CASSRIAGGPVEQYF
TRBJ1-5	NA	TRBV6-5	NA	TGTGCCACTACACTCGCCCAGTCGGTAGAGCCCCAGCATTTT	CATTLAQSVEPQHF
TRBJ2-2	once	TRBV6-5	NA	TGTGCCAGCAGTCCTCTGATCACCGGGGAGCTGTTTTTT	CASSPLITGELFF
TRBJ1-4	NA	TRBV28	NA	TGTGCCAGCAGTTTATCTGAGGGATCCACAGAACTGTTTTTT	CASSLSEGSTELFF
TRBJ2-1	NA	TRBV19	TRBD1	TGTGCCAGTAGTATAAGGGGACAGGGTAGGAATGAGCAGTTCTTC	CASSIRGQGRNEQFF
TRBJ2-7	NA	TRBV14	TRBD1	TGTGCCAGCAGCCCCTACAGGGGAACCTACGAGCAGTACTTC	CASSPYRGTYEQYF
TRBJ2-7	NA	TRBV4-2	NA	TGTGCCAGCAGCCTCCCAGGACAGAGCTACGAGCAGTACTTC	CASSLPGQSYEQYF
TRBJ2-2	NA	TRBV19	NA	TGTGCCACCTCGGCTCAAGGTATTAACACCGGGGAGCTGTTTTTT	CATSAQGINTGELFF
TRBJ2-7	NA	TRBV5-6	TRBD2	TGTGCCAGCAGCTTTTGGCGCCCGGGAGGGAGGGTATCCTACGAGCAGTACTTC	CASSFWRPGGRVSYEQYF
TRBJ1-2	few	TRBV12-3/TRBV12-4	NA	TGTGCCAGCGACCGAGGGGGTAACTATGGCTACACCTTC	CASDRGGNYGYTF
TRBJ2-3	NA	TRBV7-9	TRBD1	TGTGCCAGCAGCTTAGGTGCCTCCGGACAGGGAACAGATACGCAGTATTTT	CASSLGASGQGTDTQYF
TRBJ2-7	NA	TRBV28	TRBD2	TGTGCCAGCAGTTGGACGGGGGGAGCCTACGAGCAGTACTTC	CASSWTGGAYEQYF
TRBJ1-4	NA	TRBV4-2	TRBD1	TGTGCCAGCAGCCAAGACCCGGGACAGGGGGGGGAAAAACTGTTTTTT	CASSQDPGQGGEKLFF
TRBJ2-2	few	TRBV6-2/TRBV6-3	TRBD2	TGTGCCAGCAGTTCCGGCGGGGGGTCCGGGGAGCTGTTTTTT	CASSSGGGSGELFF
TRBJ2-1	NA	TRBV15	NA	TGTGCCACCAGCAGAGGACTAGAACACAATGAGCAGTTCTTC	CATSRGLEHNEQFF
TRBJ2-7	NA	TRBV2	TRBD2	TGTGCCAGCAGGGATAAAGCGGGAGGGCCCCGGGAGCAGTACTTC	CASRDKAGGPREQYF
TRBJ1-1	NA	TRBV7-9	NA	TGTGCCAGCAGCTCTGCTGGTGACACTGAAGCTTTCTTT	CASSSAGDTEAFF
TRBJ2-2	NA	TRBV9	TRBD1	TGTGCCAGCAGCGTAGCAAGATACCGGACAGGGACGACCGGGGAGCTGTTTTTT	CASSVARYRTGTTGELFF
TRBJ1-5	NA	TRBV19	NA	TGTGCCAGTAGTATGAGCGGGGCGCCTCAGCCCCAGCATTTT	CASSMSGAPQPQHF
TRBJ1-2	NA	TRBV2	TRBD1	TGTGCCAGCAGTGAACCGTTTCCCGACAGGGGAGATGGCTACACCTTC	CASSEPFPDRGDGYTF
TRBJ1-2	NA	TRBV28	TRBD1	TGTGCCAGCAGTTGGGACAGGGGGCTCGGCTACACCTTC	CASSWDRGLGYTF
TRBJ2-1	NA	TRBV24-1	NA	TGTGCCACCAGTGATGAGGACCCCTACAATGAGCAGTTCTTC	CATSDEDPYNEQFF
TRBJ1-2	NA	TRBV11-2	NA	TGTGCCAGCAGCTCCACATGGGGACCTAGCGGCTATGGCTACACCTTC	CASSSTWGPSGYGYTF
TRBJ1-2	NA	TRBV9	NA	TGTGCCAGCAGCGTAGAGCCAGGAGACTATGGCTACACCTTC	CASSVEPGDYGYTF
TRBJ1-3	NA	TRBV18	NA	TGTGCCAGCTCACCTAATGGGCAGGCGACCTTCTCTGGAAACACCATATATTTT	CASSPNGQATFSGNTIYF
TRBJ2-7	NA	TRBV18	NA	TGTGCCAGCTCGGCGTGGGGGGCCGGGGAGGAGGAGCAGTACTTC	CASSAWGAGEEEQYF
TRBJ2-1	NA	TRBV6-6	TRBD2	TGTGCCAGCAGTCCCGGGACCCTGAGAGGGAGGGCCCAACGGTCCTACAATGAGCAGTTCTTC	CASSPGTLRGRAQRSYNEQFF
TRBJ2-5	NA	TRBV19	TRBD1	TGTGCCAGTAGTATTGACAGGGGATTCGGAGAGACCCAGTACTTC	CASSIDRGFGETQYF
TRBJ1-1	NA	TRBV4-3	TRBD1	TGCGCCAGCAGAATGGACAGGGCGAACACTGAAGCTTTCTTT	CASRMDRANTEAFF
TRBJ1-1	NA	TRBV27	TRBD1	TGTGCCAGCAGTCTCGGGACAGCCGGAGGCACTGAAGCTTTCTTT	CASSLGTAGGTEAFF
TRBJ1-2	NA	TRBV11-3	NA	TGTGCCAGCAGTCCGACCCGGGGGGACGGCAGTAACTATGGCTACACCTTC	CASSPTRGDGSNYGYTF
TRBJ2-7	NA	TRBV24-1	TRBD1	TGTGCCACCGGAACAGGGGTAGGCTCCTACGAGCAGTACTTC	CATGTGVGSYEQYF
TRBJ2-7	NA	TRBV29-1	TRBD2	TGCAGCGTTGAAGGGCTAGCGGGAGGATACGAGCAGTACTTC	CSVEGLAGGYEQYF
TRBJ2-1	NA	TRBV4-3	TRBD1	TGCGCCAGCAGCCAAATAGGGACAGGGGAATGGGGTGGGTACAATGAGCAGTTCTTC	CASSQIGTGEWGGYNEQFF
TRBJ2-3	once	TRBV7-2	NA	TGTGCCAGCAGCAACTTCCGGGCTCTAGGATTTATGGATACGCAGTATTTT	CASSNFRALGFMDTQYF
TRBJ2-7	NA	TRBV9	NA	TGTGCCAGCAATACCGGGGGGACACTCTCCGAGCAGTACTTC	CASNTGGTLSEQYF
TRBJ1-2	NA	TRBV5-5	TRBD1	TGTGCCAGCAGCTGGGTGGGACAGCCAGCTAACTATGGCTACACCTTC	CASSWVGQPANYGYTF
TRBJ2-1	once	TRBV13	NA	TGTGCCAGCAGCTTCTCCAATGAGCAGTTCTTC	CASSFSNEQFF
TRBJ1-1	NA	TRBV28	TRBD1	TGTGCCAGCAGTTTTATAGGACAGGGACGAAGAACTGAAGCTTTCTTT	CASSFIGQGRRTEAFF
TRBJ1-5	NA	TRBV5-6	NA	TGTGCCAGCAGCTTGGCTGGCAGGGCCAATCAGCCCCAGCATTTT	CASSLAGRANQPQHF
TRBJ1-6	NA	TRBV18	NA	TGTGCCAGCTCACCATATGGCCGAGGGGGCTCCTATAATTCACCCCTCCACTTT	CASSPYGRGGSYNSPLHF